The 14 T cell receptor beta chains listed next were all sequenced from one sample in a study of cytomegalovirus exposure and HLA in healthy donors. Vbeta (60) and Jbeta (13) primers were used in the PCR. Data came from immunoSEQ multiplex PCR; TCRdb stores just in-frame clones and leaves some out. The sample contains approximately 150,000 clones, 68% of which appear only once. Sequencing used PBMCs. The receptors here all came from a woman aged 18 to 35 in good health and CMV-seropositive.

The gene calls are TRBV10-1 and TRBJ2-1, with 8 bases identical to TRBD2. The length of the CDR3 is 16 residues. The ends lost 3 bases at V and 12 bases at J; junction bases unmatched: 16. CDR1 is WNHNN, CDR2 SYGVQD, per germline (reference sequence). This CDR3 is CASSEGWAGGSRGQFF. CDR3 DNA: TGCGCCAGCAGTGAAGGGTGGGCGGGGGGCTCCCGGGGGCAGTTCTTC.

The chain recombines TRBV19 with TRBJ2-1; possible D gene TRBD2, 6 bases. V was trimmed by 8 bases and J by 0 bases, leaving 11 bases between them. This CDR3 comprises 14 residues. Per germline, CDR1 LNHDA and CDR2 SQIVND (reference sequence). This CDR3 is CASSDGSSYNEQFF. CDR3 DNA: TGTGCCAGTTCCGACGGGAGCTCCTACAATGAGCAGTTCTTC. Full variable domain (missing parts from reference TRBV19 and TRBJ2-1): DGGITQSPKYLFRKEGQNVTLSCEQNLNHDAMYWYRQDPGQGLRLIYYSQIVNDFQKGDIAEGYSVSREKKESFPLTVTSAQKNPTAFYLCASSDGSSYNEQFFGPGTRLTVL.

CDR3 DNA sequence: TGTGCCAGCAGTACCCCGGGACAGGGTTTTAGCAATCAGCCCCAGCATTTT. Its translation: CASSTPGQGFSNQPQHF. The chain carries TRBV28 and TRBJ1-5; 9 nucleotides align to TRBD1. The CDR3 length is 17 residues. V was pared by 5 bases and J by 0 bases, with 8 bases of the junction left unmatched. Germline assignment: CDR1 MDHEN and CDR2 SYDVKM.

CDR3 nucleotide sequence: TGTGCCAGCAGCCCAGGACAGGAGGGGAATGGCTACACCTTC. It codes for CASSPGQEGNGYTF. The V gene is TRBV7-8, the J gene TRBJ1-2; 7 nucleotides align to TRBD1. J gave up 6 bases and V 5 bases, and 9 bases lay outside the gene matches. The CDR3 consists of 14 residues. Germline lookup yields CDR1 SGHVS and CDR2 FQNEAQ. Based on the CDR3 plus reference TRBV7-8 and TRBJ1-2, the full variable domain is GAGVSQSPRYKVAKRGQDVALRCDPISGHVSLFWYQQALGQGPEFLTYFQNEAQLDKSGLPSDRFFAERPEGSVSTLKIQRTQQEDSAVYLCASSPGQEGNGYTFGSGTRLTVV.

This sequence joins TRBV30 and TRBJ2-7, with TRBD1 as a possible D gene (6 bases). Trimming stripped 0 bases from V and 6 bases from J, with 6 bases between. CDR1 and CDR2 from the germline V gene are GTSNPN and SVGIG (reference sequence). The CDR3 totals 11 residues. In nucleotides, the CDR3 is TGTGCCTGGAGTGTACAGGGCGAGCAGTACTTC. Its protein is CAWSVQGEQYF.

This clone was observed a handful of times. The CDR3 region is CAGQTGGTYAGELFF. CDR3 in DNA: TGTGCCGGGCAGACAGGGGGCACGTACGCCGGGGAGCTGTTTTTT. The gene calls are TRBV6-1 and TRBJ2-2, with 10 bases lining up with TRBD1. Per the germline V gene, CDR1 is MNHNS and CDR2 is SASEGT. The junction had 12 bases not matched to a gene; V was cut back by 11 bases and J by 6 bases. The CDR3 spans 15 residues.

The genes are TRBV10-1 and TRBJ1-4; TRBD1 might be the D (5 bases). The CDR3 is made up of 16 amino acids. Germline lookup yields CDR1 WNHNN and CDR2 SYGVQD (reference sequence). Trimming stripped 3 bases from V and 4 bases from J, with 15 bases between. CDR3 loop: CASSERTRALNEKLFF. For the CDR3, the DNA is TGCGCCAGCAGTGAAAGGACCAGGGCACTTAATGAAAAACTGTTTTTT.

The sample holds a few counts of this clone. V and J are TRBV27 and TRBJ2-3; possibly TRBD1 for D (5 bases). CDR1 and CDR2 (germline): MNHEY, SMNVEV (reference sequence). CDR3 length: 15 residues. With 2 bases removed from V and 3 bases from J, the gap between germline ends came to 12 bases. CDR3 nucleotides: TGTGCCAGCAGTTTAACCCCAGGGATAACAGATACGCAGTATTTT. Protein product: CASSLTPGITDTQYF.

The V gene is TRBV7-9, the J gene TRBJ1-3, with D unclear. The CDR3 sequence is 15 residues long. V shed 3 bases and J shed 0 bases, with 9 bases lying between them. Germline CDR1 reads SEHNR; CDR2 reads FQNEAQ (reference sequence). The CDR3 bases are TGTGCCAGCAGCTTCCTGGGCAGCTCTGGAAACACCATATATTTT. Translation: CASSFLGSSGNTIYF.

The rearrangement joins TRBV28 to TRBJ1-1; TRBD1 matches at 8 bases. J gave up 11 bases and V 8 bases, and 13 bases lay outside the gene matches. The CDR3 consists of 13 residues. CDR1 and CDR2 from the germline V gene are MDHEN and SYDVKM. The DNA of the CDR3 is TGTGCCAGCCGGCCAGGGGGCCGTTGGGATGCTTTCTTT. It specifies CASRPGGRWDAFF.

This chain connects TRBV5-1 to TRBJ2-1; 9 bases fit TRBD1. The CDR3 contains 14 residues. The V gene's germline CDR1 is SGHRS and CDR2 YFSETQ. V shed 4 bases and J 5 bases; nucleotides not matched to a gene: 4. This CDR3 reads CASSPGTGNNEQFF. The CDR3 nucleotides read TGCGCCAGCAGCCCCGGGACAGGGAACAATGAGCAGTTCTTC.

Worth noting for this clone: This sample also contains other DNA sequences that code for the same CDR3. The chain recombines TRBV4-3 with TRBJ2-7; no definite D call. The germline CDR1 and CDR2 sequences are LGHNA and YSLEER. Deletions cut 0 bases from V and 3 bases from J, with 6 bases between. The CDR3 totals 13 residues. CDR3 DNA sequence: TGCGCCAGCAGCCAAGATCGCGGCTACGAGCAGTACTTC. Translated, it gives CASSQDRGYEQYF.

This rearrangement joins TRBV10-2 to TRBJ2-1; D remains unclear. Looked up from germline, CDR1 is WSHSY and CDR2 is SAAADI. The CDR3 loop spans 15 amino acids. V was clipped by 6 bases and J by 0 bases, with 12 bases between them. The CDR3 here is CASRPGISSYNEQFF. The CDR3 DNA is TGCGCCAGCAGGCCTGGTATTAGCTCCTACAATGAGCAGTTCTTC.

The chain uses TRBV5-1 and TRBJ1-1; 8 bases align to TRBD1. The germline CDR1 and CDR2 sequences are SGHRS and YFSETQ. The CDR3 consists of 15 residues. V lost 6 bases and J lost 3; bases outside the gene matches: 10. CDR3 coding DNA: TGCGCCAGCACCACCTCCCCGGGACAGGACACTGAAGCTTTCTTT. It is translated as CASTTSPGQDTEAFF.